Listed here is a single T cell receptor (beta chain). In germline, CDR1 is SEHNR, CDR2 FQNEAQ (reference sequence). The CDR3 covers 13 residues. V gave up 5 bases and J gave up 4 bases, with 8 bases separating them. These data come from a study of blood T cell repertoires in COVID-19. Sequenced by immunoSEQ multiplex PCR; TCRdb stores in-frame clones only, minus some. The data show fewer than 650,000 clones, 85% to 90% seen once. The chain joins TRBV7-9 to TRBJ2-2; D unclear. The sequence was obtained from a woman in her forties or fifties with COVID-19, enrolled during active disease. Sequenced material: peripheral blood. In nucleotides, the CDR3 is TGTGCCAGCAGCCCTAGGCCCACCGGGGAGCTGTTTTTT. Encoded protein: CASSPRPTGELFF.